The T cell receptor (beta chain) under discussion was sequenced for a study of OX40 agonist ivuxolimab in advanced cancers. Study context: Recorded diagnoses for dose-escalation patients were hepatocellular carcinoma, melanoma, renal cell or head and neck cancer. Treatment received earlier with anti-PD-1, anti-PD-L1 or anti-CTLA-4 agents was allowed, and approximately 40% had some. Study results and limitations: Some of the nonresponding patients also showed low levels of normalized T-cell clonal expansion. By week 6 at 0.1 to 3.0 mg/kg, blood CD4+ and CD8+ T cells had expanded clonally.

Profiling relied on immunoSEQ multiplex PCR, and the TCRdb table lists in-frame clones only, not all of them. The data hold 70,000 or so clones, with about 92% observed a single time. Germline V CDR1 and CDR2: SEHNR, FQNEAQ (reference sequence). The ends were cut back, 0 bases at V and 2 bases at J, with 8 bases in the middle. The CDR3 totals 14 residues. Concerning this clone: Its antigen is currently unknown.

This sample comprised CD4+ or CD8+ T cells sorted from blood, obtained in a trial of the OX40 agonist ivuxolimab. The sequence derives from an adult with an advanced solid tumor such as melanoma, head and neck, liver or kidney cancer. This sequence joins TRBV7-9 and TRBJ2-7; D possibly matches TRBD1 or TRBD2 (5 bases each). CDR3 loop: CASSLAGRTYEQYF. CDR3 in DNA: TGTGCCAGCAGCTTAGCGGGACGGACCTACGAGCAGTACTTC.